A single sample is the source of the 23 T cell receptor beta chains below, sequenced in a study of cytomegalovirus exposure and HLA in healthy donors. Assay used: immunoSEQ multiplex PCR; TCRdb lists only in-frame clones, some missing. Among some 170,000 clones listed, around nine tenths were seen once. Sequencing used PBMCs. Receptors originate from a woman aged 25 to 39 in good health and CMV-seronegative.

V is TRBV7-9 and J is TRBJ1-1, with D possibly being TRBD1 (5 bases). The CDR3 is 13 amino acids. The germline V and J ends were trimmed by 3 bases and 4 bases, with 9 bases remaining between them. Germline V gives CDR1 SEHNR, CDR2 FQNEAQ (reference sequence). The CDR3 protein is CASSFRGSTEAFF. CDR3 nucleotide sequence: TGTGCCAGCAGCTTTCGGGGGAGCACTGAAGCTTTCTTT.

The chain is built from TRBV7-8 and TRBJ1-1, with D unresolved. This CDR3 comprises 16 residues. V gave up 2 bases and J gave up 3 bases, with 16 bases separating them. Germline assignment: CDR1 SGHVS and CDR2 FQNEAQ. CDR3 amino acids: CASSLLTSGDDTEAFF. CDR3 coding DNA: TGTGCCAGCAGCTTATTGACCTCGGGTGATGACACTGAAGCTTTCTTT.

The chain uses TRBV11-2 and TRBJ2-4, with TRBD1 matching over 10 bases. This CDR3 has 17 residues. Germline CDR1 reads SGHAT; CDR2 reads FQNNGV. Unmatched junction bases numbered 9, after V lost 0 bases and J lost 7 bases. CDR3: CASSLDSSGTGENIQYF. CDR3 coding DNA: TGTGCCAGCAGCTTAGATTCGAGCGGGACAGGGGAGAACATTCAGTACTTC.

The chain employs TRBV13 and TRBJ2-1, with 8 positions matching TRBD2. The CDR3 length is 18 residues. V shed 2 bases, J shed 0 bases, and the junction held 9 bases outside the gene matches. Germline values: CDR1 PRHDT, CDR2 FYEKMQ (reference sequence). In nucleotides, the CDR3 is TGTGCCAGCAGCTTATTTGGACTAGCAACGCGCTCCTACAATGAGCAGTTCTTC. Protein sequence: CASSLFGLATRSYNEQFF.

The rearrangement uses TRBV6-1 and TRBJ1-5, with TRBD1 matching 7 bases. The CDR3 totals 15 residues. In germline, CDR1 is MNHNS, CDR2 SASEGT. With 6 bases clipped from V and 7 bases from J, the junction kept 12 bases outside the gene matches. The CDR3 loop reads CASRLTGVLEQPQHF. The CDR3 DNA reads TGTGCCAGCAGATTAACAGGGGTTTTAGAGCAGCCCCAGCATTTT.

The CDR3 loop reads CASSVGQGQGSYEQYF. The CDR3 coding sequence is TGTGCCAGCAGCGTAGGGCAAGGACAGGGAAGCTACGAGCAGTACTTC. The J gene is TRBJ2-7, the V gene TRBV9, with 8 bases matching TRBD1. CDR3 size: 16 residues. Germline CDR1 SGDLS, CDR2 YYNGEE. J was trimmed by 3 bases and V by 0 bases; bases with no gene match: 8. Supplemented by reference TRBV9 and TRBJ2-7, the full variable domain reads DSGVTQTPKHLITATGQRVTLRCSPRSGDLSVYWYQQSLDQGLQFLIQYYNGEERAKGNILERFSAQQFPDLHSELNLSSLELGDSALYFCASSVGQGQGSYEQYFGPGTRLTVT.

The count of this clone is one. The rearrangement links TRBV2 to TRBJ1-1; 9 positions agree with TRBD1. V lost 8 bases, J lost 0 bases, and 13 bases stayed unmatched. Germline V gene sequence: CDR1 SNHLY, CDR2 FYNNEI. The CDR3 has 17 residues. The CDR3: CASVFRGQGFMNTEAFF. For the CDR3, the DNA is TGTGCCAGCGTGTTCCGGGGACAGGGATTTATGAACACTGAAGCTTTCTTT.

The chain employs TRBV6-4 and TRBJ1-2, with TRBD1 as a possible D gene (5 bases). CDR1 is MRHNA, CDR2 SNTAGT, per germline. The V gene lost 8 bases and the J gene lost 1 base, with 17 bases spanning the gap. The CDR3 covers 15 residues. CDR3 nucleotides: TGTGCCAGCTCACCCCGACAGCCCGGTAACTATGGCTACACCTTC. Its translation is CASSPRQPGNYGYTF.

V gene TRBV7-8 combines with J gene TRBJ1-6, with D perhaps TRBD1 (5 bases). Trimming stripped 5 bases from V and 9 bases from J, with 17 bases between. This CDR3 contains 15 residues. From germline, CDR1 is SGHVS and CDR2 FQNEAQ. The CDR3 here is CASSQKQAVRSPLHF. DNA for the CDR3: TGTGCCAGCAGCCAAAAACAGGCAGTCCGTTCACCCCTCCACTTT.

The rearrangement links TRBV4-1 to TRBJ1-5; the D is unclear. Trimming left V 1 base short and J 0 bases short, with 7 bases between. The CDR3 is 15 amino acids. Looked up from germline, CDR1 is MGHRA and CDR2 is YSYEKL. This CDR3 reads CASSQVAVSNQPQHF. As DNA, the CDR3 is TGCGCCAGCAGCCAAGTGGCAGTTAGCAATCAGCCCCAGCATTTT.

The chain has TRBV7-2 and TRBJ2-1; the D is unclear. CDR1 SGHTA and CDR2 FQGNSA come from the germline V gene. The CDR3 contains 15 residues. Trimming removed 4 bases at V and 7 bases at J, with 17 bases between. CDR3 region: CASSSSGLKANEQFF. Here the CDR3 DNA reads TGTGCCAGCAGCTCCAGTGGGCTAAAGGCTAATGAGCAGTTCTTC.

The chain joins TRBV11-3 to TRBJ1-1, with 7 bases matching TRBD1. The CDR3 covers 17 residues. The germline V gene encodes CDR1 SGHNT and CDR2 YENEEA. Trimming took 0 bases from V and 3 from J; bases not matched to a gene: 10. CDR3 sequence: CASSLDPSDRADTEAFF. The CDR3 region has the DNA TGTGCCAGCAGCTTAGATCCATCCGACAGGGCGGACACTGAAGCTTTCTTT. Based on the CDR3 plus reference TRBV11-3 and TRBJ1-1, the full variable domain is EAGVVQSPRYKIIEKKQPVAFWCNPISGHNTLYWYLQNLGQGPELLIRYENEEAVDDSQLPKDRFSAERLKGVDSTLKIQPAELGDSAVYLCASSLDPSDRADTEAFFGQGTRLTVV.

The V gene is TRBV5-1, the J gene TRBJ1-3; 7 bases align to TRBD1. The CDR3 has 14 residues. Germline V CDR1 and CDR2: SGHRS, YFSETQ. Trimming removed 6 bases from V and 0 bases from J; junction bases left unmatched: 3. The CDR3 DNA reads TGCGCCAGCACCGCAGGGGGCTCTGGAAACACCATATATTTT. Translated: CASTAGGSGNTIYF.

This clone was counted many times. This sample includes further DNA sequences coding for the same CDR3. The CDR3 protein is CASSEASGGAYEQYF. The CDR3, as DNA: TGTGCCAGCAGTGAAGCTAGCGGGGGGGCCTACGAGCAGTACTTC. The chain links TRBV6-1 to TRBJ2-7; 11 bases fit TRBD2. CDR3 length equals 15 residues. Germline trimming cut 0 bases from V and 2 bases from J; bases unmatched to any gene: 0. Germline CDR1 reads MNHNS; CDR2 reads SASEGT.

The chain uses TRBV27 and TRBJ2-5; D is uncertain. Germline CDR1 reads MNHEY; CDR2 reads SMNVEV (reference sequence). This CDR3 has 13 amino acids. V was shortened by 8 bases and J by 5 bases, with 15 bases between the two germline ends. CDR3 nucleotides: TGTGCCAGCGCCGCCTTAGGAGTCGAGACCCAGTACTTC. It encodes CASAALGVETQYF.

Only one count was recorded for this clone. V and J are TRBV5-1 and TRBJ2-3; D gene uncertain. Between the trimmed V and J ends, which lost 0 bases and 1 base, there was a span of 9 bases. The CDR3 loop spans 15 amino acids. Germline V gene sequence: CDR1 SGHRS, CDR2 YFSETQ. The CDR3 DNA reads TGCGCCAGCAGCTTGGACAGAGAACGCACAGATACGCAGTATTTT. Amino acids: CASSLDRERTDTQYF.

This rearrangement joins TRBV7-2 to TRBJ2-1; D uncertain. Germline loops: CDR1 SGHTA, CDR2 FQGNSA. V gave up 1 base and J gave up 7 bases, with 8 bases separating them. The CDR3 is made up of 13 amino acids. The CDR3 sequence is CASSLDPQNEQFF. The CDR3 DNA reads TGTGCCAGCAGCTTAGATCCACAGAATGAGCAGTTCTTC. Based on the CDR3 plus reference TRBV7-2 and TRBJ2-1, the full variable domain is GAGVSQSPSNKVTEKGKDVELRCDPISGHTALYWYRQSLGQGLEFLIYFQGNSAPDKSGLPSDRFSAERTGGSVSTLTIQRTQQEDSAVYLCASSLDPQNEQFFGPGTRLTVL.

The DNA of the CDR3 is TGTGCCAGCTCTCCCAGACAGGGGGATGAAAAACTGTTTTTT. Encoded protein: CASSPRQGDEKLFF. This rearrangement joins TRBV18 to TRBJ1-4; the match to TRBD1 covers 9 bases. V trimming: 6 bases; J trimming: 6 bases; junction bases outside the gene matches: 5. The CDR3 has 14 amino acids. From germline, CDR1 is KGHSH and CDR2 LQKENI.

The CDR3 sequence: CASRGTQRQYF. The CDR3 DNA follows: TGTGCCAGCAGAGGGACTCAGAGGCAGTACTTC. The rearrangement joins TRBV6-5 to TRBJ2-7, with a possible D match to TRBD2 (6 bases). Trimming left V 6 bases short and J 9 bases short, with 12 bases between. This CDR3 comprises 11 residues. Germline assignment: CDR1 MNHEY and CDR2 SVGAGI.

The rearrangement uses TRBV2 and TRBJ1-5, with 11 bases identical to TRBD1. V shed 6 bases and J 6 bases; nucleotides not matched to a gene: 7. The CDR3 spans 15 residues. Germline lookup yields CDR1 SNHLY and CDR2 FYNNEI. The CDR3 nucleotides read TGTGCCAGCAGGGAGATCGGGACAGGGGGTCAGCCCCAGCATTTT. Its protein product is CASREIGTGGQPQHF. Full variable domain (remainder filled in from reference TRBV2 and TRBJ1-5): EPEVTQTPSHQVTQMGQEVILRCVPISNHLYFYWYRQILGQKVEFLVSFYNNEISEKSEIFDDQFSVERPDGSNFTLKIRSTKLEDSAMYFCASREIGTGGQPQHFGDGTRLSIL.

This clone was seen once. The chain joins TRBV5-1 to TRBJ2-7; 12 nucleotides align to TRBD2. The CDR3 length is 16 residues. CDR1 and CDR2 (germline): SGHRS, YFSETQ. J lost 6 bases, V lost 0 bases, and 7 bases had no gene match. The CDR3 region is CASSLGLAGGPAEQYF. CDR3 coding DNA: TGCGCCAGCAGCTTGGGTCTAGCGGGGGGGCCGGCCGAGCAGTACTTC.

The V gene is TRBV6-5, the J gene TRBJ1-5, with D maybe TRBD1 (6 bases). The germline V gene has CDR1 MNHEY and CDR2 SVGAGI. The germline V and J ends were trimmed by 5 bases and 5 bases, with 10 bases remaining between them. This CDR3 region has 13 residues. The CDR3 reads CASSPQGYQPQHF. The CDR3, as DNA: TGTGCCAGCAGTCCACAGGGTTATCAGCCCCAGCATTTT.

This chain joins TRBV7-8 and TRBJ1-6; 9 bases are shared with TRBD1. The CDR3 runs to 14 residues. The V segment lost 5 bases and the J segment 7 bases; nucleotides outside the gene matches: 3. Germline CDR1 reads SGHVS; CDR2 reads FQNEAQ. The CDR3, as DNA: TGTGCCAGCAGCGCCGGGACAGGGAATTCACCCCTCCACTTT. Translating it yields CASSAGTGNSPLHF.